The 14 T cell receptor beta chains below all came from one sample that was sequenced in a study of blood T cells in healthy people across ages. Primed by a sample-barcoded 5' primer and a J-beta primer mix, a second PCR proceeded for roughly 6 to 12 cycles. In TCRdb, the 5' RACE reads were re-called with MiXCR into one record per CDR3 protein. The data contain some 700,000 distinct CDR3 sequences, roughly 47% of them singletons. The specimen sequenced was blood. Receptor source: a woman aged 60-70 years in good health.

This sequence joins TRBV29-1 and TRBJ2-7; possibly TRBD2 for D (6 bases). The CDR3 runs 10 residues. Between the trimmed V and J ends, which lost 7 bases and 3 bases, there was a span of 7 bases. Germline V gives CDR1 SQVTM, CDR2 ANQGSEA. The CDR3 nucleotides are TGCAGCGCCGGGGGCTACGAGCAGTACTTC. Amino acid sequence: CSAGGYEQYF.

The genes are TRBV7-2 and TRBJ1-5; 10 bases fit TRBD1. Trimming at V came to 1 base and at J to 5 bases, leaving 8 bases not matched to a gene. The CDR3 runs 17 residues. Germline loops: CDR1 SGHTA, CDR2 FQGNSA. CDR3 region: CASSLGGGTGADQPQHF. The CDR3 bases are TGTGCCAGCAGCTTAGGTGGGGGGACAGGGGCGGATCAGCCCCAGCATTTT.

This clonotype was observed a handful of times. V gene TRBV6-5 combines with J gene TRBJ2-1; unclear D gene. Trimming stripped 6 bases from V and 6 bases from J, with 18 bases between. CDR3 length equals 15 residues. The germline V gene encodes CDR1 MNHEY and CDR2 SVGAGI. CDR3 in DNA: TGTGCCAGCAGCTCCTCGTTGGGCAGGCCCAATGAGCAGTTCTTC. Protein product: CASSSSLGRPNEQFF.

This clonotype was picked up one time. This rearrangement joins TRBV2 to TRBJ1-1; D is unresolved. The CDR3 totals 12 residues. Trimming pared 7 bases from V and 4 bases from J, leaving 10 bases between. The V gene's germline CDR1 is SNHLY and CDR2 FYNNEI. CDR3 DNA: TGTGCCAGCACGAGGGAAGCCACTGAAGCTTTCTTT. Encoded protein: CASTREATEAFF.

V and J are TRBV7-8 and TRBJ2-1, with 9 bases fitting TRBD1. J was trimmed by 8 bases and V by 1 base; bases with no gene match: 6. The CDR3 runs to 15 residues. Germline V lookup: CDR1 SGHVS, CDR2 FQNEAQ. CDR3: CASSLGTGVGDEQFF. For the CDR3, the DNA is TGTGCCAGCAGCTTAGGGACAGGGGTTGGGGATGAGCAGTTCTTC.

Comments on this clonotype: With a much larger clone just one base away, this may be a read error. The chain links TRBV6-2 or TRBV6-3 to TRBJ2-1; no clear D. Germline values: CDR1 MNHEY, CDR2 SVGEGT. Trimming shortened V by 2 bases and J by 8 bases, and 7 bases separated the two germline ends. CDR3 length: 12 amino acids. The CDR3 sequence is CASSYEWDEQFF. In DNA, the CDR3 is TGTGCCAGCAGTTACGAGTGGGATGAGCAGTTCTTC.

The chain links TRBV11-2 to TRBJ2-3; tentative D call: TRBD2 (5 bases). V lost 1 base and J lost 1, with 9 bases in between. The germline gives CDR1 SGHAT, CDR2 FQNNGV. The CDR3 sequence is 15 residues long. CDR3 sequence reads: CASSLVGVGTDTQYF. CDR3 nucleotide sequence: TGTGCCAGCAGCTTAGTGGGAGTGGGCACAGATACGCAGTATTTT.

The chain employs TRBV12-3 or TRBV12-4 and TRBJ2-5, with D unresolved. This CDR3 contains 13 residues. The V and J ends lost 3 bases and 6 bases respectively, with 11 bases between them. The CDR3 loop reads CASSFAGEKTQYF. As DNA, the CDR3 is TGTGCCAGCAGTTTCGCTGGGGAAAAGACCCAGTACTTC.

Here the CDR3 reads CSAGDLGPSDGYTF. CDR3 nucleotide sequence: TGCAGTGCTGGGGACTTGGGCCCTTCGGACGGCTACACCTTC. The V gene is TRBV20-1, the J gene TRBJ1-2, with a weak D call TRBD1 (5 bases). This CDR3 contains 14 residues. CDR1 and CDR2 from the germline V gene are DFQATT and SNEGSKA (reference sequence). The ends were cut back, 5 bases at V and 8 bases at J, with 21 bases in the middle.

In this sample, this clonotype turned up once. The chain uses TRBV7-3 and TRBJ2-1, with TRBD2 matching over 10 bases. There are 15 residues in the CDR3. Losses at the gene ends were 4 bases for V and 8 bases for J; bases not matched to a gene: 8. Germline V lookup: CDR1 SGHTA, CDR2 FQGTGA. For the CDR3, the DNA is TGTGCCAGCAGCTCCCGACGAGCGGGGGGGGATGAGCAGTTCTTC. It codes for CASSSRRAGGDEQFF. The complete variable domain, with remaining parts taken from reference TRBV7-3 and TRBJ2-1, reads GAGVSQTPSNKVTEKGKYVELRCDPISGHTALYWYRQSLGQGPEFLIYFQGTGAADDSGLPNDRFFAVRPEGSVSTLKIQRTERGDSAVYLCASSSRRAGGDEQFFGPGTRLTVL.

The chain links TRBV5-1 to TRBJ2-5, with TRBD1 matching over 8 bases. The CDR3 sequence is 15 residues long. CDR1 is SGHRS, CDR2 YFSETQ, per germline. Losses at the gene ends were 1 base for V and 3 bases for J; bases not matched to a gene: 5. CDR3 sequence: CASSLTGGIKETQYF. CDR3 sequence (DNA): TGCGCCAGCAGCTTGACAGGGGGGATTAAAGAGACCCAGTACTTC.

The CDR3 DNA sequence: TGCAGTGGGTCCAGGACAGGGACCTACAATGAGCAGTTCTTC. Translating gives CSGSRTGTYNEQFF. V usage is TRBV20-1 and J usage is TRBJ2-1, with 8 positions matching TRBD1. Germline V gives CDR1 DFQATT, CDR2 SNEGSKA (reference sequence). The V segment lost 7 bases and the J segment 2 bases; nucleotides outside the gene matches: 7. This CDR3 contains 14 residues.

In regard to this clonotype: A read error may explain this, as a much larger clone is one base away. The rearrangement links TRBV4-1 to TRBJ2-1, with TRBD2 matching 11 bases. V shed 3 bases, J shed 6 bases, and the junction held 7 bases outside the gene matches. Germline CDR1 and CDR2: MGHRA and YSYEKL. This CDR3 is 16 amino acids long. The CDR3 protein is CASSQHSSGGCNEQFF. As DNA, the CDR3 is TGCGCCAGCAGCCAGCATTCTAGCGGGGGGTGCAATGAGCAGTTCTTC.

As to this clonotype: A much larger clonotype is one base distant, so this may be a read error. The V and J genes are TRBV4-3 and TRBJ2-7, with D unclear. Per the germline V gene, CDR1 is LGHNA and CDR2 is YSLEER. Trimming took 0 bases from V and 7 from J, leaving 16 bases between them. The length of the CDR3 is 15 residues. This CDR3 is CASSQDWPRQSEQYF. In DNA, the CDR3 is TGCGCCAGCAGCCAAGATTGGCCCCGTCAGAGTGAGCAGTACTTC.